The 8 T cell receptor beta chains in this list originate from one sample, sequenced in a study of OX40 agonist ivuxolimab in advanced cancers. Here immunoSEQ multiplex PCR was the method, and the copy in TCRdb shows in-frame clones only, minus some. The sample lists 75,000 to 100,000 clones; about 80% were seen once. The source was CD4+ or CD8+ T cells sorted from blood, collected in a trial of the OX40 agonist ivuxolimab. These receptors were collected from an adult with an advanced solid tumor such as melanoma, head and neck, liver or kidney cancer.

The V and J genes are TRBV7-2 and TRBJ2-7; 7 nucleotides line up with TRBD2. The V and J ends lost 3 bases and 4 bases, in that order; junction bases with no gene match: 9. Germline V lookup: CDR1 SGHTA, CDR2 FQGNSA. The CDR3 covers 15 residues. Here the CDR3 reads CASSFAPSGVYEQYF. CDR3 nucleotides: TGTGCCAGCAGCTTTGCCCCCAGCGGGGTATACGAGCAGTACTTC.

The genes are TRBV4-1 and TRBJ2-1, with TRBD1 matching 11 bases. CDR1 is MGHRA and CDR2 is YSYEKL in the germline V gene. V shed 4 bases and J 0 bases; nucleotides not matched to a gene: 8. This CDR3 has 18 residues. CDR3 sequence (DNA): TGCGCCAGCAGCCTCCCCACCGGGACAGGGGGCTCCTACAATGAGCAGTTCTTC. Protein product: CASSLPTGTGGSYNEQFF.

V usage is TRBV5-4 and J usage is TRBJ2-1; 9 bases map to TRBD2. The germline gives CDR1 SGHNT, CDR2 YYREEE (reference sequence). CDR3 length: 15 amino acids. The V and J ends lost 4 bases and 7 bases, in that order; junction bases with no gene match: 9. CDR3: CASSPLAGRGNEQFF. CDR3 nucleotide sequence: TGTGCCAGCAGCCCTCTAGCGGGGCGAGGGAATGAGCAGTTCTTC.

The V call is TRBV29-1, the J call TRBJ1-5; D perhaps matches TRBD1 (6 bases). The V gene's germline CDR1 is SQVTM and CDR2 ANQGSEA. Trimming cost V 6 bases and J 0 bases, with 9 bases left between them. The CDR3 runs to 13 residues. CDR3 sequence reads: CSVRTDSNQPQHF. CDR3 in DNA: TGCAGCGTGAGGACAGATAGCAATCAGCCCCAGCATTTT.

The chain has TRBV7-9 and TRBJ2-7; D may match TRBD1 or TRBD2 (5 bases each). Trimming cost V 5 bases and J 7 bases, with 21 bases left between them. Germline CDR1 reads SEHNR; CDR2 reads FQNEAQ (reference sequence). This CDR3 is 15 amino acids long. The CDR3 protein is CASSAGLGDSWEQYF. The CDR3 bases are TGTGCCAGCAGCGCAGGACTGGGGGATTCGTGGGAGCAGTACTTC.

The chain uses TRBV10-3 and TRBJ2-2, with D hard to call. Germline CDR1 and CDR2: ENHRY and SYGVKD. V was shortened by 2 bases and J by 6 bases, with 10 bases between the two germline ends. This CDR3 has 14 amino acids. CDR3: CAISEQDRPGELFF. The DNA of the CDR3 is TGTGCCATCAGTGAGCAAGACCGTCCCGGGGAGCTGTTTTTT.

This clone was seen just once. The gene calls are TRBV12-5 and TRBJ1-5; D possibly corresponds to TRBD1 (5 bases). The V and J ends lost 6 bases and 4 bases respectively, with 10 bases between them. Germline CDR1 is LGHNT and CDR2 is FRNRAP. This CDR3 is built from 13 residues. The CDR3 bases are TGTGCTAGTGGAACCGACAGAAATCAGCCCCAGCATTTT. Amino acid sequence: CASGTDRNQPQHF.

The genes are TRBV30 and TRBJ2-3, with D unresolved. The V gene lost 1 base and the J gene lost 0 bases, with 14 bases spanning the gap. The germline V gene has CDR1 GTSNPN and CDR2 SVGIG (reference sequence). The CDR3 has 16 residues. This CDR3 is CAWSAPVGRSTDTQYF. Here the CDR3 DNA reads TGTGCCTGGAGTGCCCCCGTCGGGCGGAGCACAGATACGCAGTATTTT.